This T cell receptor beta chain was obtained from a study of graft-versus-host responses after intestinal transplantation. On the study more broadly: Recipients were all induced with anti-thymocyte globulin, then given tacrolimus and steroids for around 3 years.

This clone has just one count. The repertoire was sequenced with immunoSEQ multiplex PCR; TCRdb's copy has only in-frame clones and lacks some. The sample includes about 57,000 clones, over 85% of them seen just once. The ends were cut back, 6 bases at V and 2 bases at J, with 14 bases in the middle. CDR1 is SQVTM, CDR2 ANQGSEA, per germline. The CDR3 is made up of 14 amino acids. This chain uses TRBV29-1 with TRBJ2-1; D might be TRBD2 (5 bases). The origin of this receptor is a human patient who received an intestinal transplant, so some T cells may come from the graft donor. Source: PBMCs, taken 26 days after transplant. The CDR3, as DNA: TGCAGCGTCCCATCACTAGAGACCTACAATGAGCAGTTCTTC. Amino acids: CSVPSLETYNEQFF.